These 16 T cell receptor beta chains originate from one sample sequenced in a study of CD8+ T cells in alopecia areata. After isolation, RNA underwent reverse transcription to generate cDNA as the sequencing template. Sequenced by immunoSEQ multiplex PCR; TCRdb stores in-frame clones only, minus some. Here the sample spans 130,000 or so clones, about 86% being singletons. Indicated treatment: oral pan-JAK inhibitor, 5-10 mg twice daily. Sample: CD8+ T cells sorted from blood, taken at week 4, from a patient treated with tofacitinib. All receptors derive from a human donor with alopecia areata.

Comment on this clone: The same CDR3 is also encoded by other DNA sequences in this sample. This chain uses TRBV29-1 with TRBJ2-1; D might be TRBD2 (6 bases). The CDR3 spans 11 residues. Germline lookup yields CDR1 SQVTM and CDR2 ANQGSEA. The germline V and J ends were trimmed by 3 bases and 6 bases, with 6 bases remaining between them. CDR3 in amino acids: CSVERGNEQFF. CDR3 sequence (DNA): TGCAGCGTTGAGCGGGGCAATGAGCAGTTCTTC.

The chain recombines TRBV29-1 with TRBJ2-1, with TRBD2 identical over 10 bases. There are 17 residues in the CDR3. V shed 4 bases, J shed 0 bases, and the junction held 9 bases outside the gene matches. Germline assignment: CDR1 SQVTM and CDR2 ANQGSEA. Here the CDR3 reads CSVVGTSEWSSYNEQFF. The DNA for the CDR3 is TGCAGCGTTGTGGGGACTAGCGAATGGAGCTCCTACAATGAGCAGTTCTTC.

The chain is built from TRBV5-4 and TRBJ1-2; D is uncertain. The CDR3 runs to 9 residues. With 10 bases removed from V and 6 bases from J, the gap between germline ends came to 7 bases. In germline, CDR1 is SGHNT, CDR2 YYREEE (reference sequence). CDR3 sequence: CAGGDGYTF. In DNA, the CDR3 is TGTGCCGGCGGGGATGGCTACACCTTC.

This rearrangement joins TRBV29-1 to TRBJ2-2; no definite D call. Germline V gene data show CDR1 as SQVTM and CDR2 as ANQGSEA. Trimming cost V 5 bases and J 0 bases, with 7 bases left between them. This CDR3 region has 13 residues. The CDR3 loop is CSVLEANTGELFF. CDR3 DNA: TGCAGCGTTCTCGAGGCGAACACCGGGGAGCTGTTTTTT.

A few counts support this clone. The V gene is TRBV29-1, the J gene TRBJ2-7; D is possibly TRBD2 (7 bases). CDR1 is SQVTM, CDR2 ANQGSEA, per germline. The V end was cut by 4 bases, the J end by 5 bases, with 15 bases between. The CDR3 consists of 13 residues. The CDR3 bases are TGCAGCGTTGCTCGTCGGGGGGCCAACGAGCAGTACTTC. It encodes CSVARRGANEQYF.

The genes are TRBV5-4 and TRBJ2-1; D is unresolved. CDR1 and CDR2 (germline): SGHNT, YYREEE (reference sequence). V lost 5 bases, J lost 0 bases, and 6 bases lay in between. CDR3 size: 13 residues. This CDR3 reads CASREGSYNEQFF. CDR3 nucleotide sequence: TGTGCCAGCAGGGAAGGCTCCTACAATGAGCAGTTCTTC.

The chain joins TRBV12-5 to TRBJ2-3; 9 bases are shared with TRBD1. Germline V CDR1 and CDR2: LGHNT, FRNRAP. V dropped 1 base and J dropped 4; count of bases not matched to a gene: 0. The CDR3 is 14 residues long. CDR3 residues: CASGLGQGADTQYF. CDR3 DNA: TGTGCTAGTGGTTTGGGACAGGGGGCAGATACGCAGTATTTT.

The chain combines TRBV5-4 with TRBJ2-2; 15 nucleotides match TRBD2. Germline CDR1 reads SGHNT; CDR2 reads YYREEE (reference sequence). CDR3 length: 16 amino acids. V shed 0 bases and J 7 bases; nucleotides not matched to a gene: 1. The CDR3 DNA is TGTGCCAGCAGCTTGGAGGGACTAGCGGGAGGCGGGGAGCTGTTTTTT. Encoded protein: CASSLEGLAGGGELFF.

The chain has TRBV29-1 and TRBJ2-7; the D is unclear. With 4 bases removed from V and 4 bases from J, the gap between germline ends came to 14 bases. The CDR3 runs to 13 residues. Germline V gene sequence: CDR1 SQVTM, CDR2 ANQGSEA. The CDR3 region is CSVVVGSRYEQYF. For the CDR3, the DNA is TGCAGCGTTGTTGTCGGCAGTCGGTACGAGCAGTACTTC.

The chain employs TRBV5-1 and TRBJ2-6; D ambiguous. The length of the CDR3 is 14 residues. In germline, CDR1 is SGHRS, CDR2 YFSETQ. The V end lost 4 bases, the J end lost 0 bases, and 5 bases lay between the germline ends. Here the CDR3 DNA reads TGCGCCAGCAGCCCGGACTCTGGGGCCAACGTCCTGACTTTC. This sequence encodes CASSPDSGANVLTF.

The chain combines TRBV4-2 with TRBJ1-1; D is ambiguous. Germline assignment: CDR1 LGHNA and CDR2 YNFKEQ. This CDR3 contains 12 residues. V lost 3 bases and J lost 11, with 13 bases in between. Here the CDR3 reads CASSHPGGEAFF. CDR3 DNA: TGTGCCAGCAGCCATCCGGGAGGTGAGGCTTTCTTT.

This clone was detected once. The gene calls are TRBV27 and TRBJ2-1, with 10 positions matching TRBD2. This CDR3 is 15 amino acids long. The germline gives CDR1 MNHEY, CDR2 SMNVEV (reference sequence). V shed 6 bases and J 2 bases; nucleotides not matched to a gene: 4. CDR3 in DNA: TGTGCCAGCAGGAAGAGCGGGGGGGCCTACAATGAGCAGTTCTTC. This encodes CASRKSGGAYNEQFF.

The rearrangement uses TRBV27 and TRBJ2-7; D gene ambiguous. The CDR3 is 17 amino acids. Germline V gives CDR1 MNHEY, CDR2 SMNVEV (reference sequence). The ends were cut back, 2 bases at V and 2 bases at J, with 19 bases in the middle. CDR3 nucleotides: TGTGCCAGCAGTTTAAGACACTCCTTTCCGTCGACCTACGAGCAGTACTTC. Translating gives CASSLRHSFPSTYEQYF.

The rearrangement joins TRBV29-1 to TRBJ2-3; no clear D. Trimming left V 6 bases short and J 0 bases short, with 13 bases between. CDR1 is SQVTM and CDR2 is ANQGSEA in the germline V gene. CDR3 length equals 14 residues. DNA of the CDR3: TGCAGCGTGGGTAGGGCGTCCAGCACAGATACGCAGTATTTT. Encoded protein: CSVGRASSTDTQYF.

CDR3 DNA: TGTGCCAGCAGCTTAGGTGGACAGGGATACGAGCAGTACTTC. It translates to CASSLGGQGYEQYF. The chain couples TRBV7-9 to TRBJ2-7, with 8 nucleotides matching TRBD1. The CDR3 has 14 residues. Trimming removed 1 base from V and 4 bases from J; junction bases left unmatched: 3. Germline-derived CDR1 and CDR2 are SEHNR and FQNEAQ (reference sequence).

The chain links TRBV19 to TRBJ2-6, with D unclear. CDR3 length: 17 amino acids. The V and J ends lost 3 bases and 1 base respectively, with 13 bases between them. CDR1 LNHDA and CDR2 SQIVND come from the germline V gene (reference sequence). The CDR3 spells CASSIKCCSSGANVLTF. The CDR3 nucleotides are TGTGCCAGTAGTATTAAATGTTGCTCTTCTGGGGCCAACGTCCTGACTTTC.